This T cell receptor beta chain was profiled in a study of blood T cell repertoires in COVID-19. Study summary: Material from acute and convalescent COVID-19 was sourced from the United States, Italy and Spain. From T cells, B-cell-depleted T cells, or PBMCs came the material, which was cDNA or gDNA.

The Seattle patients, enrolled during active infection, were followed longitudinally. The CDR3 extends over 14 amino acids. Germline V gene lookup returns CDR1 GTSNPN and CDR2 SVGIG (reference sequence). V lost 5 bases, J lost 5 bases, and 18 bases lay in between. Original methodology: Amplifying reference gene primers gave estimates of nucleated cell counts. Libraries were prepared by immunoSEQ multiplex PCR; TCRdb keeps only in-frame clonotypes and omits some of them. D and trimming were read from the DNA, whereas the V and J calls and clone size are those reported in that table. The repertoire includes under 90,000 clones, around 90% of them detected once, and just under 7.5% sits in the top ten.

This receptor was obtained from a man between 40 and 49 years old with COVID-19, enrolled during active disease. This rearrangement joins TRBV30 to TRBJ2-5, with a tentative D call TRBD1 (6 bases). The sample was peripheral blood. CDR3: CAWGPGQGKETQYF. As DNA, the CDR3 is TGTGCCTGGGGACCTGGGCAGGGGAAGGAGACCCAGTACTTC. The full variable domain, completed using reference TRBV30 and TRBJ2-5, is SQTIHQWPATLVQPVGSPLSLECTVEGTSNPNLYWYRQAAGRGLQLLFYSVGIGQISSEVPQNLSASRPQDRQFILSSKKLLLSDSGFYLCAWGPGQGKETQYFGPGTRLLVL.